The 16 T cell receptor beta chains below were found in one sample sequenced in a study of T cells in localized non-small cell lung cancer (TCRdb year 2020). Library creation used the immunoSEQ multiplex PCR assay. TCRdb stores this immuneACCESS table with in-frame sequences only. Part of the clones is absent; in the studies checked, under half of the shortfall reflects unresolved V genes, and no reason is known for the rest. Counted in this sample were approximately 88,000 clones; around 90% of them appeared once. The ten largest clonotypes hold 4.1% of the sample. Sample: PBMCs, taken before any cancer treatment. Source of these receptors: a woman aged 35-70 years with stage II squamous cell lung carcinoma.

The chain uses TRBV5-8 and TRBJ2-3, with D perhaps matching TRBD2 (6 bases). V dropped 4 bases and J dropped 3 bases, with 15 bases sitting between them. In germline, CDR1 is SGHTS, CDR2 YDEGEE. There are 15 residues in the CDR3. CDR3 amino acids: CASSRGTVGTDTQYF. In nucleotides, the CDR3 is TGTGCCAGCAGCCGGGGGACGGTTGGTACAGATACGCAGTATTTT.

The J gene is TRBJ1-1, the V gene TRBV30; D gene uncertain. This CDR3 comprises 15 residues. The germline V gene encodes CDR1 GTSNPN and CDR2 SVGIG (reference sequence). V lost 1 base, J lost 3 bases, and 15 bases lay in between. CDR3 nucleotide sequence: TGTGCCTGGAGTGGGACGTTAGCCTGGGACACTGAAGCTTTCTTT. It codes for CAWSGTLAWDTEAFF.

This clone showed up just once. The chain links TRBV19 to TRBJ2-7, with D unresolved. Deletions cut 0 bases from V and 3 bases from J, with 24 bases between. Germline V gene data show CDR1 as LNHDA and CDR2 as SQIVND (reference sequence). The CDR3 spans 19 residues. This CDR3 reads CASSIDGTVFPSLHYEQYF. DNA of the CDR3: TGTGCCAGTAGTATAGATGGTACAGTCTTCCCCTCCCTTCACTACGAGCAGTACTTC.

This rearrangement joins TRBV2 to TRBJ2-7, with 11 positions matching TRBD1. V shed 7 bases and J 2 bases; nucleotides not matched to a gene: 4. Germline CDR1 SNHLY, CDR2 FYNNEI. The CDR3 is 14 amino acids. The CDR3 DNA follows: TGTGCCAGCAAACCGGGACAGGGGGCCTACGAGCAGTACTTC. This sequence encodes CASKPGQGAYEQYF.

The J gene is TRBJ1-1, the V gene TRBV4-1, with D possibly matching TRBD1 (5 bases). The length of the CDR3 is 13 residues. The germline V gene encodes CDR1 MGHRA and CDR2 YSYEKL. V was trimmed by 6 bases and J by 3 bases, leaving 11 bases between them. The CDR3 coding sequence is TGCGCCAGCAGTCTAGGGACCTACACTGAAGCTTTCTTT. Translation gives CASSLGTYTEAFF.

The CDR3 sequence is CASSPSGQKQFF. The CDR3 nucleotides read TGTGCCAGCAGCCCCTCGGGACAGAAGCAGTTCTTC. V is TRBV7-9 and J is TRBJ2-1; 7 bases agree with TRBD1. J was trimmed by 11 bases and V by 5 bases; bases with no gene match: 6. Germline CDR1 and CDR2: SEHNR and FQNEAQ (reference sequence). This CDR3 is 12 amino acids long.

The chain employs TRBV5-4 and TRBJ1-6; possibly TRBD1 for D (5 bases). The germline CDR1 and CDR2 sequences are SGHNT and YYREEE (reference sequence). This CDR3 region has 15 residues. V was trimmed by 4 bases and J by 4 bases, leaving 12 bases between them. The CDR3 spells CASSPQEGYNSPLHF. The DNA for the CDR3 is TGTGCCAGCAGCCCCCAGGAGGGGTATAATTCACCCCTCCACTTT.

V gene TRBV15 combines with J gene TRBJ2-7; no definite D call. There are 14 residues in the CDR3. CDR1 LNHNV and CDR2 YYDKDF come from the germline V gene (reference sequence). V lost 1 base and J lost 2, with 9 bases in between. The CDR3 nucleotides read TGTGCCACCAGCAGAGGGGGTGGGGCCTACGAGCAGTACTTC. This translates into CATSRGGGAYEQYF.

The chain uses TRBV7-9 and TRBJ2-5; no clear D. This CDR3 comprises 11 residues. Looked up from germline, CDR1 is SEHNR and CDR2 is FQNEAQ (reference sequence). The V end was cut by 1 base, the J end by 8 bases, with 5 bases between. The CDR3 sequence is CASSLEGTQYF. The CDR3 bases are TGTGCCAGCAGCTTAGAAGGAACCCAGTACTTC. Drawing the rest from reference TRBV7-9 and TRBJ2-5, the complete variable domain is DTGVSQNPRHKITKRGQNVTFRCDPISEHNRLYWYRQTLGQGPEFLTYFQNEAQLEKSRLLSDRFSAERPKGSFSTLEIQRTEQGDSAMYLCASSLEGTQYFGPGTRLLVL.

The chain couples TRBV6-1 to TRBJ1-1, with 8 bases that match TRBD1. Germline values: CDR1 MNHNS, CDR2 SASEGT. This CDR3 spans 16 amino acids. V lost 1 base, J lost 3 bases, and 7 bases stayed unmatched. The CDR3 coding sequence is TGTGCCAGCAGTGAAGTCCCCACAGGGGGGGACACTGAAGCTTTCTTT. This translates into CASSEVPTGGDTEAFF.

The rearrangement links TRBV19 to TRBJ1-6; possibly TRBD1 for D (5 bases). The germline CDR1 and CDR2 sequences are LNHDA and SQIVND (reference sequence). Trimming left V 1 base short and J 8 bases short, with 9 bases between. This CDR3 has 14 residues. The CDR3 reads CASSIGRGYSPLHF. Here the CDR3 DNA reads TGTGCCAGTAGTATAGGGCGGGGGTATTCACCCCTCCACTTT.

The chain recombines TRBV19 with TRBJ2-1; no firm D call. Trimming shortened V by 7 bases and J by 3 bases, and 16 bases separated the two germline ends. CDR1 is LNHDA, CDR2 SQIVND, per germline (reference sequence). The CDR3 has 15 amino acids. The CDR3 sequence is CASTPNTPSYNEQFF. Written as DNA, the CDR3 is TGTGCCAGTACCCCAAACACCCCCAGCTACAATGAGCAGTTCTTC.

With respect to this clone: The conserved final phenylalanine or tryptophan is absent from the CDR3, which likely points to a read error. Because the CDR3's place on the DNA is in doubt, the DNA is left out and the CDR3 is given as listed by TCRdb. The chain combines TRBV4-1 with TRBJ1-2; TRBD1, the table's D call, lacks a check against the DNA. Counting both end residues, the CDR3 totals 14 amino acids. CDR1 is MGHRA and CDR2 is YSYEKL in the germline V gene. The CDR3 reads CASSSTGTGGVELS.

A single count supports this clone. The CDR3 sequence is CAISESAGAGGPNEQFF. CDR3 nucleotide sequence: TGTGCCATCAGTGAGTCGGCGGGGGCGGGAGGGCCCAATGAGCAGTTCTTC. The gene calls are TRBV10-3 and TRBJ2-1, with 9 bases matching TRBD2. This CDR3 spans 17 amino acids. Trimming cost V 0 bases and J 6 bases; bases outside gene matches: 9. The germline CDR1 and CDR2 sequences are ENHRY and SYGVKD.

The chain combines TRBV5-4 with TRBJ2-5, with 9 bases matching TRBD1. CDR1 is SGHNT, CDR2 YYREEE, per germline (reference sequence). This CDR3 is 14 amino acids long. V lost 4 bases to trimming and J lost 7 bases; unmatched junction nucleotides: 8. The CDR3 nucleotides read TGTGCCAGCAGCCCTGGACAGGGGTTGAGGACCCAGTACTTC. It yields the protein CASSPGQGLRTQYF. Full variable domain (outside the CDR3, taken from reference TRBV5-4 and TRBJ2-5): ETGVTQSPTHLIKTRGQQVTLRCSSQSGHNTVSWYQQALGQGPQFIFQYYREEENGRGNFPPRFSGLQFPNYSSELNVNALELDDSALYLCASSPGQGLRTQYFGPGTRLLVL.

The chain combines TRBV5-4 with TRBJ1-2; 7 bases are shared with TRBD1. The trim removed 4 bases at V and 1 base at J, leaving 7 bases unmatched. The V gene's germline CDR1 is SGHNT and CDR2 YYREEE (reference sequence). The CDR3 contains 15 residues. CDR3 sequence: CASSPGDRFNYGYTF. CDR3 nucleotides: TGTGCCAGCAGCCCCGGGGACAGATTTAACTATGGCTACACCTTC.